These 10 T cell receptor beta chains were sequenced from one sample in a study of human T cells and chemical hapten exposure. Each CDR3 protein gets one entry after TCRdb re-called the RACE reads with MiXCR. The repertoire includes about 80,000 distinct CDR3 sequences, about 9.3% of them detected once, and about 1.5% sits in the top ten. Time point reported: patch test 1, 2 weeks after DPC sensitization. This sample's treatment: therapeutic diphenylcyclopropenone sensitization with weekly scalp DPC. The source material was whole blood, sampled in connection with sensitization to the hapten diphenylcyclopropenone (DPC). The source of these receptors is a woman between 50 and 59 years old with alopecia areata. Some clones in this sample may be carry-over from other donors' samples.

This rearrangement joins TRBV4-2 to TRBJ2-1; 7 bases match TRBD1. Germline V gene lookup returns CDR1 LGHNA and CDR2 YNFKEQ. The CDR3 runs to 16 residues. V gave up 4 bases and J gave up 2 bases; unmatched junction bases: 8. CDR3 coding DNA: TGTGCCAGCAGCCTACCGACGCAGGGGGCCTACAATGAGCAGTTCTTC. It translates to CASSLPTQGAYNEQFF.

V usage is TRBV29-1 and J usage is TRBJ1-1, with D possibly matching TRBD1 (6 bases). Trimming took 6 bases from V and 4 from J, leaving 12 bases between them. The CDR3 is 12 residues long. Per germline, CDR1 SQVTM and CDR2 ANQGSEA. The CDR3 coding sequence is TGCAGCGTCGACAGGCGAGGCACTGAAGCTTTCTTT. Translating gives CSVDRRGTEAFF.

This clonotype has at least ten counts. This chain links TRBV20-1 with TRBJ2-3; 12 bases agree with TRBD2. Trimming at V came to 0 bases and at J to 2 bases, leaving 6 bases not matched to a gene. The CDR3 loop spans 17 amino acids. Germline CDR1 DFQATT, CDR2 SNEGSKA (reference sequence). CDR3 DNA: TGCAGTGCTAGAGATTGGGCTAGCGGGAGGGCCACAGATACGCAGTATTTT. This sequence encodes CSARDWASGRATDTQYF.

To note about this clonotype: A much larger clone sits a single nucleotide away, making a read error possible. The chain is built from TRBV7-6 and TRBJ2-7; D is possibly TRBD1 or TRBD2 (5 bases each). The CDR3 extends over 16 amino acids. CDR1 is SGHVS, CDR2 FNYEAQ, per germline. The V gene lost 0 bases and the J gene lost 2 bases, with 14 bases spanning the gap. The CDR3 nucleotides are TGTGCCAGCAGCTTAGCGGGGACCACTACCCCCTACGAGCAGTACTTC. Amino acids: CASSLAGTTTPYEQYF.

The chain links TRBV3-1 to TRBJ2-2; TRBD2 matches 9 bases. Trimming cost V 8 bases and J 5 bases; bases outside gene matches: 12. The CDR3 is 16 amino acids. Germline lookup yields CDR1 LGHDT and CDR2 YNNKEL (reference sequence). CDR3: CASCDSGRSRTGELFF. CDR3 in DNA: TGTGCCAGCTGCGATAGCGGGAGATCCAGGACCGGGGAGCTGTTTTTT.

This clonotype was observed a few times. The chain employs TRBV4-1 and TRBJ1-1; D gene unclear. Trimming cost V 3 bases and J 0 bases, with 8 bases left between them. The CDR3 sequence is 14 residues long. CDR1 and CDR2 from the germline V gene are MGHRA and YSYEKL. DNA for the CDR3: TGCGCCAGCAGCCACGCAACAGTGAACACTGAAGCTTTCTTT. Its protein is CASSHATVNTEAFF.

This chain joins TRBV12-3 or TRBV12-4 and TRBJ2-5; perhaps TRBD2 as D (6 bases). V was cut by 5 bases and J by 3 bases, with 13 bases left in between. The length of the CDR3 is 14 residues. CDR3 sequence (DNA): TGTGCCAGCAGTCTCGCGGGCGGGGAAGAGACCCAGTACTTC. This codes for CASSLAGGEETQYF.

This chain joins TRBV5-1 and TRBJ2-1, with D unresolved. The CDR3 is made up of 13 amino acids. Trimming stripped 1 base from V and 5 bases from J, with 7 bases between. Germline lookup yields CDR1 SGHRS and CDR2 YFSETQ. CDR3 nucleotide sequence: TGCGCCAGCAGCTTGTTACAGAACAATGAGCAGTTCTTC. This codes for CASSLLQNNEQFF.

This clonotype was seen more than once but under ten times. The CDR3 DNA reads as TGTGCCAGCAGCTCAGGAGGACTAGCTGGGACCCAGTACTTC. It encodes CASSSGGLAGTQYF. The gene calls are TRBV7-8 and TRBJ2-5; 8 bases match TRBD2. This CDR3 spans 14 amino acids. From germline, CDR1 is SGHVS and CDR2 FQNEAQ. With V trimmed by 4 bases and J by 7 bases, 8 bases remained unmatched.

There are a few counts of this clonotype. CDR3 bases: TGTGCCAGCAGTACGAAATCCGGGCCAAATCTCAATCAGCCCCAGCATTTT. Its protein product is CASSTKSGPNLNQPQHF. V and J are TRBV6-6 and TRBJ1-5, with no clear D. V shed 5 bases and J shed 3 bases, with 20 bases lying between them. The CDR3 spans 17 residues. CDR1 is MNHNY, CDR2 SVGAGI, per germline (reference sequence).